The entry below describes one TCR beta chain. What it binds is unknown. The study reverse transcribed the entire isolated RNA, so it sequenced expressed TCRB transcripts. Generated by immunoSEQ multiplex PCR, the TCRdb table keeps only in-frame clones and is missing some. In the table there are some 250,000 clones, 11% to 15% of which are singletons. This record belongs to a study of beta chain features in type 1 diabetes. Across the study: In all, about 100,000,000 sorted cells from all samples were analyzed. Whole-study results and caveats: Reduced insertions and increased deletions marked VDJ junctions in type 1 diabetes patients. There was a moderate but significant shortening of TCRB CDR3s in all four CD4+ subsets of Type 1 diabetes patients.

Germline V gene data show CDR1 as SGHNT and CDR2 as YYREEE (reference sequence). The length of the CDR3 is 16 residues. V trimming: 1 base; J trimming: 2 bases; junction bases outside the gene matches: 6. Sequencing input: naive CD4+ T cells from blood. V and J are TRBV5-4 and TRBJ2-3; 8 bases agree with TRBD2. This clonotype originated in a man aged 25 to 40 with type 1 diabetes. The CDR3 sequence is CASSLLGLGDTDTQYF. The DNA for the CDR3 is TGTGCCAGCAGCTTGTTGGGACTAGGTGACACAGATACGCAGTATTTT.